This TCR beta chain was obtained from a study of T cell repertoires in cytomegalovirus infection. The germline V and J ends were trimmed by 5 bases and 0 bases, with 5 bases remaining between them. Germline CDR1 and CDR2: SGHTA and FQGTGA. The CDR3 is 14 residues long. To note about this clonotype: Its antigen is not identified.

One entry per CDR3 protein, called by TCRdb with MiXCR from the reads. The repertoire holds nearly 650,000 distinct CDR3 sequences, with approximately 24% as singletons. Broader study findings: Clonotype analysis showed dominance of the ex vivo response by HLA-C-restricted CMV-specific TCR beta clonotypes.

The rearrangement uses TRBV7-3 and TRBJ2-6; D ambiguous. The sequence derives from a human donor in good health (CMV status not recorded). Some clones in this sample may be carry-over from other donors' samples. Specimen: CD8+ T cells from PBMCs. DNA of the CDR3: TGTGCCAGCAGCCTCGTCTCTGGGGCCAACGTCCTGACTTTC. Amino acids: CASSLVSGANVLTF.